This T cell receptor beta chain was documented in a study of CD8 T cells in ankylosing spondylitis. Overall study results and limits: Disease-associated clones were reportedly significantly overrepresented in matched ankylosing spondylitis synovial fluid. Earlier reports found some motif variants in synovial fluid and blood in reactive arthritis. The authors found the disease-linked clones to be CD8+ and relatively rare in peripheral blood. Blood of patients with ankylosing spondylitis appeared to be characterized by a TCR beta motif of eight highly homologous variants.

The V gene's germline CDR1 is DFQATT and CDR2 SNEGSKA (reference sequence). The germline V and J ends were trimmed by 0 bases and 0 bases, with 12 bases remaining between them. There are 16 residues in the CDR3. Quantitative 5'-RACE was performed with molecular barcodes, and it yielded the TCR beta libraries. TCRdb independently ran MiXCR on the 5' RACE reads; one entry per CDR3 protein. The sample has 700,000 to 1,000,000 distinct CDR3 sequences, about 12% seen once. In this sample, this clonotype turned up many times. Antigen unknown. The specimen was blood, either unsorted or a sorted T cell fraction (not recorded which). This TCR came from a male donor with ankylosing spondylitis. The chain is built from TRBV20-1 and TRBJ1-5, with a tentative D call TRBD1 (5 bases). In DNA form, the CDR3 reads TGCAGTGCTAGAGATGGGGGAAAATATAGCAATCAGCCCCAGCATTTT. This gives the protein CSARDGGKYSNQPQHF.